This TCR beta chain came from a study of blood T cell repertoires in COVID-19. On the study more broadly: Collection of acute and convalescent COVID-19 samples took place in the United States, Italy and Spain.

CDR3 length: 18 residues. V lost 2 bases and J lost 0; bases outside the gene matches: 10. Germline CDR1 is LGHDT and CDR2 is YNNKEL (reference sequence). The method was immunoSEQ multiplex PCR; TCRdb's version includes in-frame clones alone and lacks a portion of them. Among roughly 200,000 clones listed, 81% were seen once. This chain joins TRBV3-1 (or the pseudogene TRBV3-2) and TRBJ2-3, with 8 bases identical to TRBD2. The specimen sequenced was peripheral blood. This TCR was recovered from a woman aged 80 or over with COVID-19, enrolled during active disease. The CDR3 coding sequence is TGTGCCAGCAGCCAAAGGAGGGGACTAGGTACTAGCACAGATACGCAGTATTTT. It is translated as CASSQRRGLGTSTDTQYF.